Presented here are 8 T cell receptor beta chains from one specimen sequenced in a study of blood T cells in healthy people across ages. For the second PCR, which ran for roughly 7 to 11 cycles, a sample-barcoded 5' primer and a J-beta primer mix were used. TCRdb reprocessed the 5' RACE reads via MiXCR and lists one record per CDR3 protein. The sample carries 600,000 to 1,000,000 distinct CDR3 sequences, approximately 25% recorded once. The same data also contributed to another study, on T cells of mothers and their children.

Sample: blood. The origin of the receptors is a boy aged 5-17 years in good health.

This clonotype was counted a few times. The V gene is TRBV27, the J gene TRBJ2-1; TRBD2 agrees at 10 bases. V was pared by 2 bases and J by 10 bases, with 8 bases of the junction left unmatched. CDR1 is MNHEY and CDR2 is SMNVEV in the germline V gene (reference sequence). The CDR3 consists of 15 residues. CDR3 DNA sequence: TGTGCCAGCAGTTTAGGGAGCGGGGGGGCGGACGAGCAGTTCTTC. Protein sequence: CASSLGSGGADEQFF.

This clonotype occurred a few times. The rearrangement uses TRBV25-1 and TRBJ2-2; D unclear. V gave up 8 bases and J gave up 2 bases, with 21 bases separating them. CDR1 and CDR2 from the germline V gene are MGHDK and SYGVNS. The CDR3 runs to 17 residues. DNA of the CDR3: TGTGCCAGCTGGAGCATAAACCGGGTCCCCAACACCGGGGAGCTGTTTTTT. It is translated as CASWSINRVPNTGELFF.

This clonotype was seen only a few times. The chain recombines TRBV28 with TRBJ1-4; D unclear. The CDR3 has 15 amino acids. The V gene lost 6 bases and the J gene lost 1 base, with 12 bases spanning the gap. The V gene's germline CDR1 is MDHEN and CDR2 SYDVKM. The CDR3 sequence is CASSLSQGTNEKLFF. Written as DNA, the CDR3 is TGTGCCAGCAGCCTTAGTCAAGGAACTAATGAAAAACTGTTTTTT.

The rearrangement uses TRBV12-3 or TRBV12-4 and TRBJ1-1; 9 bases are shared with TRBD1. The CDR3 is 13 amino acids. With 6 bases clipped from V and 5 bases from J, the junction kept 4 bases outside the gene matches. CDR3: CASSGTGPTEAFF. In DNA form, the CDR3 reads TGTGCCAGCAGCGGGACAGGGCCGACTGAAGCTTTCTTT.

The rearrangement uses TRBV12-3 or TRBV12-4 and TRBJ2-5; no clear D. This CDR3 comprises 14 residues. V dropped 3 bases and J dropped 0 bases, with 8 bases sitting between them. The CDR3 nucleotides read TGTGCCAGCAGTTTTGCCGAGTACCAAGAGACCCAGTACTTC. Its translation is CASSFAEYQETQYF.

This clonotype was found a few times. The chain uses TRBV5-1 and TRBJ2-1; TRBD1 matches at 7 bases. V lost 4 bases to trimming and J lost 3 bases; unmatched junction nucleotides: 4. Germline values: CDR1 SGHRS, CDR2 YFSETQ. This CDR3 contains 14 residues. CDR3 protein: CASSRDSHYNEQFF. CDR3 in DNA: TGCGCCAGCAGCCGGGACAGCCACTACAATGAGCAGTTCTTC.

The rearrangement uses TRBV20-1 and TRBJ2-2; 7 bases are shared with TRBD1. The germline CDR1 and CDR2 sequences are DFQATT and SNEGSKA (reference sequence). With V trimmed by 2 bases and J by 10 bases, 10 bases remained unmatched. The CDR3 has 14 amino acids. CDR3 nucleotide sequence: TGCAGTGCTAGAAAGGGACAGACGCCCAAGGAGCTGTTTTTT. Its translation is CSARKGQTPKELFF.

V is TRBV20-1 and J is TRBJ1-1; D is undetermined. Looked up from germline, CDR1 is DFQATT and CDR2 is SNEGSKA (reference sequence). Trimming shortened V by 0 bases and J by 8 bases, and 7 bases separated the two germline ends. The CDR3 consists of 11 residues. The DNA for the CDR3 is TGCAGTGCTAGAGATCGTGGAGAAGCTTTCTTT. Its translation is CSARDRGEAFF.